Shown below are 22 T cell receptor beta chains from a single sample sequenced in a study of cytomegalovirus exposure and HLA in healthy donors. The data were produced by immunoSEQ multiplex PCR, yet TCRdb's version contains in-frame clones alone and is incomplete. The sample yields around 61,000 clones, around 92% seen once. The source material was PBMCs. The receptors here all came from a man aged 18 to 30 in good health and CMV-seropositive.

The chain recombines TRBV27 with TRBJ2-1; a weak D match, TRBD2 (6 bases). V shed 8 bases and J shed 1 base, with 15 bases lying between them. Germline-derived CDR1 and CDR2 are MNHEY and SMNVEV (reference sequence). The CDR3 is made up of 15 amino acids. CDR3 DNA sequence: TGTGCCAGCGGTAGGTCCGGAGGGTCCTACAATGAGCAGTTCTTC. It is translated as CASGRSGGSYNEQFF.

Concerning this clone itself: Germline is not matched at one junction end, which may reflect a read error. The chain recombines TRBV2 with TRBJ1-5; D remains ambiguous. The V gene's germline CDR1 is SNHLY and CDR2 FYNNEI. The CDR3 spans 12 residues. The CDR3 here is CASSSSDQPQHF. The CDR3 DNA follows: TGTGCCAGCAGCTCTAGCGATCAGCCCCAGCATTTT.

The chain links TRBV27 to TRBJ2-1, with 9 bases aligning to TRBD2. CDR3 length: 20 residues. The trim removed 2 bases at V and 7 bases at J, leaving 21 bases unmatched. Germline V gene lookup returns CDR1 MNHEY and CDR2 SMNVEV (reference sequence). The CDR3 region is CASSLIPPTASGTKRNEQFF. The CDR3 nucleotides read TGTGCCAGCAGTTTAATCCCCCCCACGGCTAGCGGGACCAAGAGGAATGAGCAGTTCTTC.

The chain recombines TRBV29-1 with TRBJ1-2; D remains unclear. The CDR3 contains 12 residues. V lost 8 bases to trimming and J lost 6 bases, with 16 bases between them. The germline V gene has CDR1 SQVTM and CDR2 ANQGSEA. In DNA form, the CDR3 reads TGCAGCACTGGGGAGGGTAAGGATGGCTACACCTTC. This gives the protein CSTGEGKDGYTF.

The chain employs TRBV7-3 and TRBJ2-3; TRBD2 matches at 13 bases. The germline CDR1 and CDR2 sequences are SGHTA and FQGTGA. The CDR3 contains 16 residues. The J segment lost 3 bases and the V segment lost 4 bases, leaving 4 bases of the junction unmatched. This CDR3 reads CASSSKGLAGTDTQYF. For the CDR3, the DNA is TGTGCCAGCAGCTCTAAGGGACTAGCGGGGACAGATACGCAGTATTTT.

V usage is TRBV4-1 and J usage is TRBJ1-5; 9 positions agree with TRBD1. The CDR3 runs to 17 residues. Germline V CDR1 and CDR2: MGHRA, YSYEKL. V lost 1 base and J lost 4; bases outside the gene matches: 8. CDR3 sequence (DNA): TGCGCCAGCAGCCAAGTGGTGACAGGGGGAAGGAATCAGCCCCAGCATTTT. Protein: CASSQVVTGGRNQPQHF.

This clone was seen only once. V is TRBV28 and J is TRBJ1-2; 9 bases match TRBD1. The CDR3 is made up of 14 amino acids. Looked up from germline, CDR1 is MDHEN and CDR2 is SYDVKM. The trim removed 5 bases at V and 6 bases at J, leaving 7 bases unmatched. CDR3 DNA sequence: TGTGCCAGCAGTCAAACACAGGGGGCGGATGGCTACACCTTC. As protein: CASSQTQGADGYTF.

This clone was detected only once. V is TRBV7-9 and J is TRBJ1-4, with D tentatively TRBD1 (6 bases). The CDR3 covers 14 residues. With 3 bases removed from V and 4 bases from J, the gap between germline ends came to 9 bases. CDR1 is SEHNR and CDR2 is FQNEAQ in the germline V gene (reference sequence). CDR3 sequence: CASSFRTDNEKLFF. The DNA of the CDR3 is TGTGCCAGCAGCTTTAGGACAGATAATGAAAAACTGTTTTTT.

The sample holds a few counts of this clone. The chain carries TRBV6-4 and TRBJ2-2; possible D gene TRBD2, 6 bases. V was clipped by 4 bases and J by 4 bases, with 13 bases between them. The length of the CDR3 is 15 residues. Germline V gene lookup returns CDR1 MRHNA and CDR2 SNTAGT. This CDR3 is CASSVSRGSTGELFF. The DNA for the CDR3 is TGTGCCAGCAGTGTTAGCCGGGGGTCCACCGGGGAGCTGTTTTTT.

The CDR3 loop is CASSQTGGKGQPQHF. CDR3 bases: TGTGCCAGCAGTCAAACAGGGGGGAAGGGACAGCCCCAGCATTTT. This chain joins TRBV6-5 and TRBJ1-5, with 8 nucleotides matching TRBD1. Germline CDR1 reads MNHEY; CDR2 reads SVGAGI. Trimming removed 5 bases from V and 7 bases from J; junction bases left unmatched: 10. CDR3 size: 15 residues.

The rearrangement joins TRBV11-2 to TRBJ1-2, with TRBD1 identical over 7 bases. The CDR3 extends over 13 amino acids. CDR1 is SGHAT, CDR2 FQNNGV, per germline. Losses at the gene ends were 5 bases for V and 4 bases for J; bases not matched to a gene: 4. CDR3 protein: CASSLGDSYGYTF. DNA of the CDR3: TGTGCCAGCAGCCTGGGGGACAGCTATGGCTACACCTTC.

The CDR3 region is CASRGTSGYEQYF. The CDR3 DNA sequence: TGCGCCAGCAGGGGGACTAGCGGCTACGAGCAGTACTTC. V and J are TRBV10-1 and TRBJ2-7, with 11 nucleotides matching TRBD2. CDR1 and CDR2 from the germline V gene are WNHNN and SYGVQD (reference sequence). This CDR3 has 13 residues. The ends lost 6 bases at V and 3 bases at J; junction bases unmatched: 1.

CDR3 protein: CASSRTSGGADTQYF. The CDR3 DNA is TGTGCCAGCAGCCGGACTAGCGGGGGGGCAGATACGCAGTATTTT. V gene TRBV28 combines with J gene TRBJ2-3, with TRBD2 identical over 15 bases. This CDR3 comprises 15 residues. The germline V gene has CDR1 MDHEN and CDR2 SYDVKM. V was clipped by 6 bases and J by 4 bases; unmatched bases: 2.

The J gene is TRBJ2-2, the V gene TRBV2; D is possibly TRBD2 (5 bases). The germline V gene encodes CDR1 SNHLY and CDR2 FYNNEI. The CDR3 spans 14 residues. V was clipped by 7 bases and J by 0 bases, with 9 bases between them. The chain's CDR3 is CASTLEANTGELFF. The CDR3 coding sequence is TGTGCCAGCACTTTGGAGGCGAACACCGGGGAGCTGTTTTTT.

This clone has only one observation. This rearrangement joins TRBV19 to TRBJ2-3; 9 bases are shared with TRBD2. Germline CDR1 reads LNHDA; CDR2 reads SQIVND (reference sequence). This CDR3 region has 18 residues. V lost 5 bases, J lost 3 bases, and 15 bases stayed unmatched. This CDR3 is CASSLRGGRESATDTQYF. As DNA, the CDR3 is TGTGCCAGTAGTCTGCGGGGGGGGCGGGAGTCGGCGACAGATACGCAGTATTTT.

The rearrangement uses TRBV27 and TRBJ2-1, with no clear D. This CDR3 spans 20 amino acids. V was trimmed by 5 bases and J by 0 bases, leaving 26 bases between them. Germline V gene data show CDR1 as MNHEY and CDR2 as SMNVEV (reference sequence). The DNA for the CDR3 is TGTGCCAGCAGTCGTAGGTCCACATACGACAAAAAATACTCCTACAATGAGCAGTTCTTC. Amino acids: CASSRRSTYDKKYSYNEQFF.

This chain links TRBV30 with TRBJ1-5; TRBD1 agrees at 7 bases. Germline values: CDR1 GTSNPN, CDR2 SVGIG (reference sequence). CDR3 length: 17 residues. V lost 1 base to trimming and J lost 1 base; unmatched junction nucleotides: 10. The CDR3 DNA reads as TGTGCCTGGAGTGAACCTCGACAGGGATCGAGCAATCAGCCCCAGCATTTT. Translation: CAWSEPRQGSSNQPQHF. The complete variable domain, with remaining parts taken from reference TRBV30 and TRBJ1-5, reads SQTIHQWPATLVQPVGSPLSLECTVEGTSNPNLYWYRQAAGRGLQLLFYSVGIGQISSEVPQNLSASRPQDRQFILSSKKLLLSDSGFYLCAWSEPRQGSSNQPQHFGDGTRLSIL.

This clone was seen only a few times. V gene TRBV2 combines with J gene TRBJ2-1; 14 nucleotides align to TRBD2. Germline V CDR1 and CDR2: SNHLY, FYNNEI. The junction had 7 bases not matched to a gene; V was cut back by 6 bases and J by 6 bases. This CDR3 is built from 16 residues. The CDR3: CASRSGLAGATNEQFF. The DNA for the CDR3 is TGTGCCAGCAGATCGGGACTAGCGGGAGCGACCAATGAGCAGTTCTTC.

This rearrangement joins TRBV28 to TRBJ2-5, with D tentatively TRBD2 (6 bases). Trimming removed 6 bases from V and 7 bases from J, with 24 bases in between. CDR3 size: 16 residues. Per germline, CDR1 MDHEN and CDR2 SYDVKM. The CDR3 loop reads CASRGGGASEWTTQYF. CDR3 in DNA: TGTGCCAGCAGAGGAGGCGGGGCTAGCGAATGGACGACCCAGTACTTC. The full variable domain, in which reference TRBV28 and TRBJ2-5 provide the parts outside the CDR3, is DVKVTQSSRYLVKRTGEKVFLECVQDMDHENMFWYRQDPGLGLRLIYFSYDVKMKEKGDIPEGYSVSREKKERFSLILESASTNQTSMYLCASRGGGASEWTTQYFGPGTRLLVL.

Regarding this clone: An end of the junction differs from the germline gene, which may be a read error. The rearrangement uses TRBV7-7 and TRBJ2-2; possible D gene TRBD2, 5 bases. CDR1 is SSHAT and CDR2 is FNYEAQ in the germline V gene (reference sequence). The CDR3 extends over 13 amino acids. The CDR3 region has the DNA TGTGCTAGCAGCCATAGCGCCCCCGGGGAGCTGTTTTTT. Amino acids: CASSHSAPGELFF.

This clone appeared a single time. The rearrangement links TRBV7-2 to TRBJ2-1; D is possibly TRBD2 (6 bases). V lost 5 bases and J 12 bases, leaving 20 bases between the germline ends. Germline V lookup: CDR1 SGHTA, CDR2 FQGNSA. The length of the CDR3 is 14 residues. The chain's CDR3 is CASSLPGTPRGQFF. The CDR3 bases are TGTGCCAGCAGCCTACCCGGGACTCCACGGGGGCAGTTCTTC. Full variable domain (rest looked up from reference TRBV7-2 and TRBJ2-1): GAGVSQSPSNKVTEKGKDVELRCDPISGHTALYWYRQSLGQGLEFLIYFQGNSAPDKSGLPSDRFSAERTGGSVSTLTIQRTQQEDSAVYLCASSLPGTPRGQFFGPGTRLTVL.

The chain links TRBV15 to TRBJ1-5; 7 bases align to TRBD1. The CDR3 extends over 12 amino acids. The V segment lost 0 bases and the J segment 15 bases; nucleotides outside the gene matches: 5. Germline V CDR1 and CDR2: LNHNV, YYDKDF (reference sequence). The CDR3 reads CATSRDRGSRHF. In nucleotides, the CDR3 is TGTGCCACCAGCAGAGACAGGGGGAGCCGGCATTTT. Filled out from reference TRBV15 and TRBJ1-5, the complete variable domain reads DAMVIQNPRYQVTQFGKPVTLSCSQTLNHNVMYWYQQKSSQAPKLLFHYYDKDFNNEADTPDNFQSRRPNTSFCFLDIRSPGLGDTAMYLCATSRDRGSRHFGDGTRLSIL.